The following is a T cell receptor beta chain sequence with its context. Its antigen is currently unknown. Constant-segment primers and 5'RACE yielded cDNA libraries for TCR alpha and TCR beta, each carrying sample barcodes and UMIs. MiXCR, run by TCRdb on the 5' RACE reads, gives a single entry per CDR3 protein. This repertoire shows hundreds of thousands of distinct CDR3 sequences, roughly 17% found once; its top ten account for around a fifth. These data come from a study of T-cell memory formation after mild COVID-19. Broader study findings: Some clones that responded turned up in pre-infection memory, which suggests that cross-reactive memory joined in. Among clones peaking at day 37 in the second wave, SARS-CoV-2 specificity remained unconfirmed.

The sequence was obtained from a man aged 18 to 29 who had mild COVID-19 (a few samples of this study predate the infection). Cell type and time point are not known. The sample taken for sequencing was PBMCs or a T cell subset sorted from them (not recorded which).

The CDR3 loop reads CSAPGTGREKLFF. The CDR3 DNA follows: TGCAGTGCACCTGGGACAGGGAGGGAAAAACTGTTTTTT. The chain uses TRBV20-1 and TRBJ1-4; TRBD1 matches 9 bases. The germline CDR1 and CDR2 sequences are DFQATT and SNEGSKA (reference sequence). The CDR3 sequence is 13 residues long. Trimming took 6 bases from V and 8 from J; bases not matched to a gene: 7.